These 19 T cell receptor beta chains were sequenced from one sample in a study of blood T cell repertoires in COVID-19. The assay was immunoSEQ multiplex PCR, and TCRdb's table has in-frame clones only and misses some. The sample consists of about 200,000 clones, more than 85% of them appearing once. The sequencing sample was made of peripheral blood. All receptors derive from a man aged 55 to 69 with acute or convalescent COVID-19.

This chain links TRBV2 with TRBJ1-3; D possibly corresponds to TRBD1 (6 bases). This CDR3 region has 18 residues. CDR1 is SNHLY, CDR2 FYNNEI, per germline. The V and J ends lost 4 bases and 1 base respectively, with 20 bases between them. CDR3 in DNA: TGTGCCAGCAGTGTTTTCGTGTACAGGGAAGGTTCTGGAAACACCATATATTTT. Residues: CASSVFVYREGSGNTIYF.

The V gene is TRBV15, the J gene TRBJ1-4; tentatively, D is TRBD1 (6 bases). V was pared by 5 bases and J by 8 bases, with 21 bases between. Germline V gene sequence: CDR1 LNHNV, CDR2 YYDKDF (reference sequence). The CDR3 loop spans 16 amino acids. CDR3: CATSPSFGGLREKLFF. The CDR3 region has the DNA TGTGCCACCAGCCCCTCCTTCGGGGGGCTTAGGGAAAAACTGTTTTTT. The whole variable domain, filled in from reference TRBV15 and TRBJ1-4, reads DAMVIQNPRYQVTQFGKPVTLSCSQTLNHNVMYWYQQKSSQAPKLLFHYYDKDFNNEADTPDNFQSRRPNTSFCFLDIRSPGLGDTAMYLCATSPSFGGLREKLFFGSGTQLSVL.

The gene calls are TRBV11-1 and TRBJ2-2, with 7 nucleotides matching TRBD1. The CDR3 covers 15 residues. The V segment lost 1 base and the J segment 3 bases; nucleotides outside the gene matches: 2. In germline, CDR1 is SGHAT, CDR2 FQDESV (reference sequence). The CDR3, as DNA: TGTGCCAGCAGCTTAGAAGGGGGCCACACCGGGGAGCTGTTTTTT. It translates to CASSLEGGHTGELFF.

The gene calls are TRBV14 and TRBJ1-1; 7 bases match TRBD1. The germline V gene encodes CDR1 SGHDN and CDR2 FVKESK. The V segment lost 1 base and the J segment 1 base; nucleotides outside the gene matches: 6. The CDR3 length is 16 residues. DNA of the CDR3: TGTGCCAGCAGCCAAGGGACAGGTGTCCAGAACACTGAAGCTTTCTTT. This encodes CASSQGTGVQNTEAFF.

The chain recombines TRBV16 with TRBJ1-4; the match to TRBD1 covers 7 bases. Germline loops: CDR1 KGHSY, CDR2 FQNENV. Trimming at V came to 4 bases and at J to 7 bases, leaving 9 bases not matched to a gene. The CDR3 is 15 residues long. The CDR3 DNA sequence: TGTGCCAGCAGCCCATCGGCAGGGGGAGGTGAAAAACTGTTTTTT. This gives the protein CASSPSAGGGEKLFF.

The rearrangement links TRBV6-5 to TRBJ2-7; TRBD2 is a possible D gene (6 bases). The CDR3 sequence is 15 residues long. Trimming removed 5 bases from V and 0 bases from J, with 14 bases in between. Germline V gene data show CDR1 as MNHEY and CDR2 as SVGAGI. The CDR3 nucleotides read TGTGCCAGCAGTACCGGGACTGGGAGCTCCTACGAGCAGTACTTC. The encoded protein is CASSTGTGSSYEQYF.

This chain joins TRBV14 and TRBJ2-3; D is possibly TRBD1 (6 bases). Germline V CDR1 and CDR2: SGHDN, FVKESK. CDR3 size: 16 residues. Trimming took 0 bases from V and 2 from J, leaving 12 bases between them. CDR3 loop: CASSQERAGVTDTQYF. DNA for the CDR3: TGTGCCAGCAGCCAAGAGAGGGCAGGGGTCACAGATACGCAGTATTTT.

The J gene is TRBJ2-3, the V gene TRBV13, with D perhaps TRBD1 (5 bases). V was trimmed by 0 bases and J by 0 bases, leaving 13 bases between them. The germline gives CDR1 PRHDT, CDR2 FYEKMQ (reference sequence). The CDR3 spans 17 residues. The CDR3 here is CASSLGLPGRSTDTQYF. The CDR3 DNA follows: TGTGCCAGCAGCTTAGGTCTCCCAGGGCGTAGCACAGATACGCAGTATTTT.

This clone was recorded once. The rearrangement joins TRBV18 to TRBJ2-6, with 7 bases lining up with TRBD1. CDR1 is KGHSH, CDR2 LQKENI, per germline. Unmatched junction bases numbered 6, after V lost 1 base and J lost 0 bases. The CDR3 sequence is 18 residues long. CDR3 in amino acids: CASSPRAGGYSGANVLTF. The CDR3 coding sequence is TGTGCCAGCTCACCACGGGCAGGGGGTTACTCTGGGGCCAACGTCCTGACTTTC.

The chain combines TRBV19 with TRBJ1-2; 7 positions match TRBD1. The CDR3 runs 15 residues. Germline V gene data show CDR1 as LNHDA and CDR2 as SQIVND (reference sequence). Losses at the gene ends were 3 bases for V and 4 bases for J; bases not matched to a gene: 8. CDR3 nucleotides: TGTGCCAGTAGTATGTCCGGACAGGTCCTCTATGGCTACACCTTC. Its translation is CASSMSGQVLYGYTF.

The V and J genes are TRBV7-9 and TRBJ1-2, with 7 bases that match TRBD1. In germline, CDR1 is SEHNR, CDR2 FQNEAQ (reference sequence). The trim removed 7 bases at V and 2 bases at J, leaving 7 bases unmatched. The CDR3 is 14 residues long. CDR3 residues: CASNKQGPNYGYTF. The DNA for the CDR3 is TGTGCCAGCAACAAACAGGGGCCCAACTATGGCTACACCTTC. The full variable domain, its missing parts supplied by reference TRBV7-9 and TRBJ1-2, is DTGVSQNPRHKITKRGQNVTFRCDPISEHNRLYWYRQTLGQGPEFLTYFQNEAQLEKSRLLSDRFSAERPKGSFSTLEIQRTEQGDSAMYLCASNKQGPNYGYTFGSGTRLTVV.

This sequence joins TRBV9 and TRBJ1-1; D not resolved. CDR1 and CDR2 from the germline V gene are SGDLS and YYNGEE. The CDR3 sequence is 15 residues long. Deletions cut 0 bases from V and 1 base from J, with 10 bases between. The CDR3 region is CASSVVPGKNTEAFF. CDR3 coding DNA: TGTGCCAGCAGCGTAGTGCCAGGAAAGAACACTGAAGCTTTCTTT.

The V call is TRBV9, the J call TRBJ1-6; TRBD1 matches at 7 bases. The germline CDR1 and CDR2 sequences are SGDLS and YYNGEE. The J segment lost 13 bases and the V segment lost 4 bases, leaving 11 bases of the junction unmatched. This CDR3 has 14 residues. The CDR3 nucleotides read TGTGCCAGCAGCCTCGGGACAGCCCGAGCCCCCCTCCACTTT. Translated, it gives CASSLGTARAPLHF.

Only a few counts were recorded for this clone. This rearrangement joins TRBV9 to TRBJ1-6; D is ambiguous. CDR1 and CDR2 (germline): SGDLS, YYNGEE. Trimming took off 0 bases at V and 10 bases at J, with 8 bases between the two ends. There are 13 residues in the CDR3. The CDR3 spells CASSVVLGSPLHF. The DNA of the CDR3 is TGTGCCAGCAGCGTAGTGCTTGGCTCACCCCTCCACTTT.

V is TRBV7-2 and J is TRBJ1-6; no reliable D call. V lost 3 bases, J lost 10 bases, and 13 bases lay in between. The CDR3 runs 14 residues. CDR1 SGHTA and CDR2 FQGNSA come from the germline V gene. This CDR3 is CASSFEAGISPLHF. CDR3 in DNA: TGTGCCAGCAGCTTTGAAGCGGGGATCTCACCCCTCCACTTT.

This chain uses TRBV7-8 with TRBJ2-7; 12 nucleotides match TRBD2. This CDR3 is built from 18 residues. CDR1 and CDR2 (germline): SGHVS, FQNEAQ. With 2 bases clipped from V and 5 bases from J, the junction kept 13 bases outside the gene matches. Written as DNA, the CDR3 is TGTGCCAGCAGCTTATCTAGCGGGGGGGCCGCAGCGTTGAACGAGCAGTACTTC. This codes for CASSLSSGGAAALNEQYF.

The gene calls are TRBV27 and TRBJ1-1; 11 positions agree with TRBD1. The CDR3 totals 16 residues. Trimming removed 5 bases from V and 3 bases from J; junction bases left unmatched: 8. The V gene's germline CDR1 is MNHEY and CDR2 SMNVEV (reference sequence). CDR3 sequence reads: CASSPRTGGGDTEAFF. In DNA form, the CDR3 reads TGTGCCAGCAGTCCACGGACAGGGGGCGGGGACACTGAAGCTTTCTTT.

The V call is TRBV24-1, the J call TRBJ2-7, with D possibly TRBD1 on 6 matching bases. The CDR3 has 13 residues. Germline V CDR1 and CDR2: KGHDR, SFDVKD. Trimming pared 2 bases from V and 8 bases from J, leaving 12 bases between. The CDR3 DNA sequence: TGTGCCACCAGTGATTCTCAGGGGTCCCAGCAGTACTTC. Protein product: CATSDSQGSQQYF.

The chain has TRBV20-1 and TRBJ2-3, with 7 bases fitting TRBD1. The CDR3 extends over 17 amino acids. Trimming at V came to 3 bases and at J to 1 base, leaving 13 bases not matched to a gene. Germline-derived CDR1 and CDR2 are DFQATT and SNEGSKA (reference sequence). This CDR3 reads CSASLSPQGPGTDTQYF. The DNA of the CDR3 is TGCAGTGCTAGTCTCTCCCCACAGGGGCCTGGCACAGATACGCAGTATTTT.